The text below deals with one TCR beta chain. The sample comes from a study of blood T cell repertoires in COVID-19. Study overall: The United States, Italy and Spain were the sources of the acute and convalescent COVID-19 samples. Sources were T cells, B-cell-depleted T cells, or PBMCs; the material itself was cDNA or gDNA.

The junction had 7 bases not matched to a gene; V was cut back by 0 bases and J by 2 bases. This CDR3 comprises 16 residues. Germline CDR1 reads GTSNPN; CDR2 reads SVGIG (reference sequence). Authors' processing steps: By means of reference gene primer amplification, nucleated cell counts were estimated. Repertoires were generated with immunoSEQ multiplex PCR, while TCRdb's copy carries only in-frame clones and drops some. V and J calls and clone size are copied from that table; D and trimming were computed from the DNA. The sample gives 200,000 to 300,000 clones, over 70% of which show up once; about 1.6% is in the top ten.

This TCR was recovered from a woman between 40 and 50 years old who had recovered from COVID-19. The rearrangement joins TRBV30 to TRBJ1-3; TRBD1 aligns across 7 bases. Source material: peripheral blood. The CDR3 nucleotides are TGTGCCTGGAGTGTACGACAGGGTCAAACTGGAAACACCATATATTTT. Amino acids: CAWSVRQGQTGNTIYF.